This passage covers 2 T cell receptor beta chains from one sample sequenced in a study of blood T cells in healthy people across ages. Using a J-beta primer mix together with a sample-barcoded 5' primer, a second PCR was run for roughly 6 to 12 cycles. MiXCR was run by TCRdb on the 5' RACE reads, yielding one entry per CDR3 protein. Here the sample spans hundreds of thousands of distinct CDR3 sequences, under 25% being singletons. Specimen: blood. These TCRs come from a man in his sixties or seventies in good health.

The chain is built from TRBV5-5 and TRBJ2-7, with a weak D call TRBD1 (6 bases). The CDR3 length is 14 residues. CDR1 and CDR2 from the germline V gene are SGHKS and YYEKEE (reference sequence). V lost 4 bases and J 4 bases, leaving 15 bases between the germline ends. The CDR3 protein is CASSLTRTDYEQYF. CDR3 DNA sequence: TGTGCCAGCAGCCTAACTCGGACAGATTACGAGCAGTACTTC.

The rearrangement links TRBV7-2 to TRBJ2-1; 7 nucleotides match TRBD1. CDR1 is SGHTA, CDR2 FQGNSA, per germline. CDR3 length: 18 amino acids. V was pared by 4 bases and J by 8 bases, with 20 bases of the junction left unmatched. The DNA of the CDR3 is TGTGCCAGCAGCTCCGACCAAGCTCGATCCGGGACAGTTCATGAGCAGTTCTTC. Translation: CASSSDQARSGTVHEQFF.